The sequence of this TCR beta chain was determined in a study of T cells in tumors after PD-1 blockade. Whole-study context: Excluded were patients with checkpoint blockade, immunosuppressants, or radiotherapy or other anti-cancer therapy within 4 weeks.

Only in-frame clones appear in the TCRdb table, and some are missing; sequencing was by immunoSEQ multiplex PCR. The sample has about 59,000 clones, roughly 75% seen once; the top ten hold roughly 12%. V lost 0 bases, J lost 11 bases, and 14 bases lay in between. Germline V gene sequence: CDR1 MNHNY, CDR2 SVGAGI (reference sequence). The CDR3 has 13 amino acids. The gene calls are TRBV6-6 and TRBJ2-7; TRBD2 is a possible D gene (6 bases). The specimen comprised PBMCs, sampled before anti-PD-1 treatment. This TCR was recovered from a human donor with basal cell carcinoma. CDR3 sequence: CASSYSKSEGKYF. The CDR3 region has the DNA TGTGCCAGCAGTTACTCGAAATCGGAGGGAAAGTACTTC.